A single sample is the source of the 29 T cell receptor beta chains below, sequenced in a study of T-cell memory formation after mild COVID-19. TCRdb analysed the 5' RACE reads with MiXCR anew, one entry per CDR3 protein. The sample records hundreds of thousands of distinct CDR3 sequences, less than 25% being singletons. What was sequenced was PBMCs or a T cell subset sorted from them (not recorded which). The receptor source for this set is an adult woman who had mild COVID-19 (a few samples of this study predate the infection). Cell type and time point are not known.

This clonotype was counted between two and nine times. This chain uses TRBV6-5 with TRBJ2-1; no reliable D call. The CDR3 has 15 residues. The V end lost 8 bases, the J end lost 6 bases, and 20 bases lay between the germline ends. Germline CDR1 MNHEY, CDR2 SVGAGI. CDR3 nucleotides: TGTGCCAGCCGATCCGGGTCTACCCAATCCAATGAGCAGTTCTTC. Translation: CASRSGSTQSNEQFF.

The rearrangement links TRBV24-1 to TRBJ2-5, with D possibly TRBD1 on 5 matching bases. Germline V CDR1 and CDR2: KGHDR, SFDVKD. The CDR3 extends over 16 amino acids. Trimming took 4 bases from V and 2 from J, leaving 16 bases between them. CDR3 coding DNA: TGTGCCACCAGTGACCATCAGGGAATAGGGCAAGAGACCCAGTACTTC. It translates to CATSDHQGIGQETQYF.

This clonotype was detected a few times. V usage is TRBV4-1 and J usage is TRBJ1-1, with 9 bases that match TRBD1. This CDR3 has 15 residues. Trimming cost V 5 bases and J 2 bases; bases outside gene matches: 6. Germline V gene sequence: CDR1 MGHRA, CDR2 YSYEKL. The CDR3 loop reads CASSAGQGSNTEAFF. The CDR3 bases are TGCGCCAGCAGCGCAGGACAGGGGTCTAACACTGAAGCTTTCTTT.

The chain has TRBV7-2 and TRBJ1-5, with a tentative D call TRBD1 (5 bases). The CDR3 extends over 17 amino acids. V lost 2 bases and J lost 2, with 16 bases in between. The germline gives CDR1 SGHTA, CDR2 FQGNSA. CDR3 DNA sequence: TGTGCCAGCAGCTTATTGGGGGGGAATTGGGGCAATCAGCCCCAGCATTTT. Encoded protein: CASSLLGGNWGNQPQHF.

The CDR3, as DNA: TGTGCCAGCAGCTTGGCGGGACAGGGCAGCTCACCCCTCCACTTT. It encodes CASSLAGQGSSPLHF. This chain uses TRBV11-2 with TRBJ1-6; the match to TRBD1 covers 9 bases. The CDR3 extends over 15 amino acids. Trimming at V came to 3 bases and at J to 10 bases, leaving 7 bases not matched to a gene. Germline loops: CDR1 SGHAT, CDR2 FQNNGV.

The chain carries TRBV5-1 and TRBJ2-3; the D is unclear. Germline V gene sequence: CDR1 SGHRS, CDR2 YFSETQ. CDR3 size: 14 residues. With 3 bases removed from V and 4 bases from J, the gap between germline ends came to 12 bases. CDR3 sequence reads: CASSWGGSADTQYF. The CDR3 nucleotides are TGCGCCAGCAGCTGGGGTGGGTCGGCAGATACGCAGTATTTT.

A few counts support this clonotype. This rearrangement joins TRBV10-2 to TRBJ1-3, with D maybe TRBD1 (5 bases). V dropped 0 bases and J dropped 4 bases, with 25 bases sitting between them. Per germline, CDR1 WSHSY and CDR2 SAAADI. CDR3 length: 20 residues. The CDR3 DNA is TGCGCCAGCAGTGAGTCGTACTGGGGCCCCTTGACTAGGACGGGAAACACCATATATTTT. This encodes CASSESYWGPLTRTGNTIYF.

For the CDR3, the DNA is TGTGCCAGCTCACCACACGCTCCGCTCCTCTCCTACGAGCAGTACTTC. This codes for CASSPHAPLLSYEQYF. The V and J genes are TRBV18 and TRBJ2-7; D is undetermined. The CDR3 runs 16 residues. The germline V and J ends were trimmed by 1 base and 0 bases, with 13 bases remaining between them. From germline, CDR1 is KGHSH and CDR2 LQKENI.

The V and J genes are TRBV5-1 and TRBJ2-7; TRBD1 matches at 7 bases. CDR1 is SGHRS, CDR2 YFSETQ, per germline. The CDR3 contains 14 residues. V gave up 4 bases and J gave up 0 bases; unmatched junction bases: 4. CDR3 nucleotides: TGCGCCAGCAGCATGGGACAGCTCTCCTACGAGCAGTACTTC. Translated: CASSMGQLSYEQYF.

This clonotype was observed many times. This chain links TRBV20-1 with TRBJ2-3; 8 bases align to TRBD2. The CDR3 is made up of 13 amino acids. The V gene end was trimmed by 5 bases and the J gene end by 2 bases; junction bases not matched to a gene: 3. Germline CDR1 reads DFQATT; CDR2 reads SNEGSKA (reference sequence). In DNA, the CDR3 is TGCAGTGCTGAGACTAGCGACACAGATACGCAGTATTTT. It yields the protein CSAETSDTDTQYF.

This clonotype was recorded many times. CDR3 in amino acids: CASSLGLGMMAAEQYF. CDR3 nucleotide sequence: TGTGCCAGCAGCTTAGGATTAGGGATGATGGCAGCCGAGCAGTACTTC. The rearrangement joins TRBV11-2 to TRBJ2-7; D is undetermined. V dropped 1 base and J dropped 6 bases, with 19 bases sitting between them. Germline loops: CDR1 SGHAT, CDR2 FQNNGV. The CDR3 extends over 16 amino acids.

The rearrangement links TRBV6-5 to TRBJ2-5, with TRBD2 identical over 8 bases. The CDR3 runs 12 residues. Trimming cost V 8 bases and J 5 bases; bases outside gene matches: 4. Germline-derived CDR1 and CDR2 are MNHEY and SVGAGI. CDR3 bases: TGTGCCAGCCGGGGGGGCCGGGAGACCCAGTACTTC. This encodes CASRGGRETQYF.

J is TRBJ1-1 and V is TRBV5-1; D remains ambiguous. The CDR3 is 14 amino acids. CDR1 and CDR2 (germline): SGHRS, YFSETQ. Trimming cost V 4 bases and J 1 base, with 11 bases left between them. In nucleotides, the CDR3 is TGCGCCAGCAGCCCGAAGGTACAGAACACTGAAGCTTTCTTT. Amino acid sequence: CASSPKVQNTEAFF.

This clonotype appeared a few times. The CDR3 nucleotides read TGTGCCAGCAGTTCTGGGGGGGACCCTACTGAAGCTTTCTTT. It codes for CASSSGGDPTEAFF. The rearrangement joins TRBV28 to TRBJ1-1, with a possible D match to TRBD1 (5 bases). CDR3 length: 14 residues. V lost 4 bases and J lost 5, with 14 bases in between. CDR1 is MDHEN, CDR2 SYDVKM, per germline.

This clonotype was observed a single time. This chain connects TRBV6-5 to TRBJ2-2; the match to TRBD2 covers 8 bases. J gave up 0 bases and V 6 bases, and 3 bases lay outside the gene matches. Germline loops: CDR1 MNHEY, CDR2 SVGAGI. CDR3 length: 15 amino acids. Here the CDR3 DNA reads TGTGCCAGCAGCAGGACTAGCCCGAACACCGGGGAGCTGTTTTTT. Its protein is CASSRTSPNTGELFF.

This clonotype was seen once. The chain uses TRBV6-1 and TRBJ1-5; TRBD1 agrees at 7 bases. The CDR3 spans 17 residues. V shed 1 base, J shed 2 bases, and the junction held 8 bases outside the gene matches. Germline-derived CDR1 and CDR2 are MNHNS and SASEGT. The CDR3 loop is CASSEGSGGGGNQPQHF. CDR3 DNA sequence: TGTGCCAGCAGTGAAGGCTCGGGAGGGGGCGGCAATCAGCCCCAGCATTTT.

The gene calls are TRBV11-3 and TRBJ2-2; D is unclear. Looked up from germline, CDR1 is SGHNT and CDR2 is YENEEA. The V gene lost 5 bases and the J gene lost 5 bases, with 12 bases spanning the gap. The CDR3 sequence is 14 residues long. The CDR3 coding sequence is TGTGCCAGCAGCCTCCCGTTCGGTACCGGGGAGCTGTTTTTT. This translates into CASSLPFGTGELFF.

A few counts support this clonotype. This sequence joins TRBV7-9 and TRBJ1-2; no firm D call. The ends were cut back, 3 bases at V and 4 bases at J, with 12 bases in the middle. Germline V lookup: CDR1 SEHNR, CDR2 FQNEAQ (reference sequence). The CDR3 is made up of 14 amino acids. The CDR3: CASSLAETGYGYTF. Here the CDR3 DNA reads TGTGCCAGCAGCTTGGCCGAGACGGGCTATGGCTACACCTTC.

This chain connects TRBV29-1 to TRBJ2-3; 9 bases agree with TRBD1. The CDR3 is 16 amino acids. Trimming removed 2 bases from V and 4 bases from J; junction bases left unmatched: 10. Looked up from germline, CDR1 is SQVTM and CDR2 is ANQGSEA. CDR3 sequence: CSVEKGPGQGADTQYF. Written as DNA, the CDR3 is TGCAGCGTTGAAAAGGGTCCGGGACAGGGTGCAGATACGCAGTATTTT.

This chain uses TRBV20-1 with TRBJ2-7; 7 nucleotides line up with TRBD2. The CDR3 length is 16 residues. V lost 3 bases and J lost 3; bases outside the gene matches: 14. Germline V lookup: CDR1 DFQATT, CDR2 SNEGSKA (reference sequence). CDR3 sequence: CSASGLGGGSLYEQYF. In DNA form, the CDR3 reads TGCAGTGCTAGTGGTCTGGGCGGGGGTTCCCTCTACGAGCAGTACTTC.

The chain combines TRBV15 with TRBJ1-4; the D gene is possibly TRBD1 (5 bases). The CDR3 runs 14 residues. The V end lost 6 bases, the J end lost 5 bases, and 13 bases lay between the germline ends. Germline CDR1 is LNHNV and CDR2 is YYDKDF (reference sequence). The CDR3 nucleotides are TGTGCCACCAGTCCGGGACGTCTAAATGAAAAACTGTTTTTT. Encoded protein: CATSPGRLNEKLFF.

The chain is built from TRBV20-1 and TRBJ2-7, with TRBD2 matching 9 bases. The CDR3 totals 15 residues. V shed 0 bases and J 3 bases; nucleotides not matched to a gene: 6. Looked up from germline, CDR1 is DFQATT and CDR2 is SNEGSKA (reference sequence). CDR3 coding DNA: TGCAGTGCTAGAGATGACGGACTAGCGCACTACGAGCAGTACTTC. This translates into CSARDDGLAHYEQYF.

This clonotype was detected ten times or more. The chain uses TRBV6-1 and TRBJ2-1; D is unclear. Germline CDR1 is MNHNS and CDR2 is SASEGT. V was trimmed by 1 base and J by 8 bases, leaving 15 bases between them. The CDR3 runs 15 residues. The CDR3 DNA sequence: TGTGCCAGCAGTGAAGTGATGACATCGGTTGATGAGCAGTTCTTC. It yields the protein CASSEVMTSVDEQFF.

This clonotype turned up a few times. The chain links TRBV5-6 to TRBJ2-1; D remains unclear. The ends were cut back, 0 bases at V and 5 bases at J, with 9 bases in the middle. The length of the CDR3 is 14 residues. CDR1 and CDR2 (germline): SGHDT, YYEEEE. CDR3 in DNA: TGTGCCAGCAGCTTGGTGGTACTCCACAATGAGCAGTTCTTC. It codes for CASSLVVLHNEQFF.

The V gene is TRBV10-3, the J gene TRBJ2-2, with TRBD1 matching over 7 bases. This CDR3 spans 15 amino acids. With 4 bases clipped from V and 2 bases from J, the junction kept 4 bases outside the gene matches. Germline assignment: CDR1 ENHRY and CDR2 SYGVKD. CDR3 sequence reads: CAISAGTVNTGELFF. The DNA for the CDR3 is TGTGCCATCAGTGCCGGGACAGTTAACACCGGGGAGCTGTTTTTT.

In its sample, this clonotype was seen a few times. V and J are TRBV10-3 and TRBJ1-2; D remains ambiguous. V lost 7 bases to trimming and J lost 4 bases, with 10 bases between them. The germline gives CDR1 ENHRY, CDR2 SYGVKD. This CDR3 is 12 amino acids long. The CDR3 sequence: CAIMGAGYGYTF. CDR3 DNA sequence: TGTGCCATCATGGGTGCCGGCTATGGCTACACCTTC.

This clonotype has only a few counts. The chain combines TRBV5-5 with TRBJ2-6; D is uncertain. The V gene lost 3 bases and the J gene lost 0 bases, with 19 bases spanning the gap. Germline loops: CDR1 SGHKS, CDR2 YYEKEE (reference sequence). The CDR3 runs to 19 residues. The CDR3 reads CASSSIPGRVSSGANVLTF. The CDR3, as DNA: TGTGCCAGCAGCTCCATCCCCGGACGGGTGAGCTCTGGGGCCAACGTCCTGACTTTC. The full variable domain, rest sourced from reference TRBV5-5 and TRBJ2-6, is DAGVTQSPTHLIKTRGQQVTLRCSPISGHKSVSWYQQVLGQGPQFIFQYYEKEERGRGNFPDRFSARQFPNYSSELNVNALLLGDSALYLCASSSIPGRVSSGANVLTFGAGSRLTVL.

This clonotype was seen only a few times. The chain uses TRBV3-1 and TRBJ2-3, with TRBD2 matching 15 bases. Germline assignment: CDR1 LGHDT and CDR2 YNNKEL (reference sequence). This CDR3 comprises 21 residues. Trimming at V came to 0 bases and at J to 1 base, leaving 11 bases not matched to a gene. The CDR3 spells CASSQDLSGLAGGSRTDTQYF. CDR3 DNA: TGTGCCAGCAGCCAAGATTTGTCAGGACTAGCGGGGGGGTCACGCACAGATACGCAGTATTTT.

This clonotype occurred a few times. One junction end does not reproduce the germline sequence, and a read error may be involved. This chain links TRBV2 with TRBJ2-2; the match to TRBD2 covers 11 bases. The CDR3 extends over 17 amino acids. The germline V gene has CDR1 SNHLY and CDR2 FYNNEI. The CDR3 nucleotides read TGTGCCAGCAGTGTATCTAGCGGGGGGCCCTACACCGGGGAGCTGGTTTTT. This gives the protein CASSVSSGGPYTGELVF.